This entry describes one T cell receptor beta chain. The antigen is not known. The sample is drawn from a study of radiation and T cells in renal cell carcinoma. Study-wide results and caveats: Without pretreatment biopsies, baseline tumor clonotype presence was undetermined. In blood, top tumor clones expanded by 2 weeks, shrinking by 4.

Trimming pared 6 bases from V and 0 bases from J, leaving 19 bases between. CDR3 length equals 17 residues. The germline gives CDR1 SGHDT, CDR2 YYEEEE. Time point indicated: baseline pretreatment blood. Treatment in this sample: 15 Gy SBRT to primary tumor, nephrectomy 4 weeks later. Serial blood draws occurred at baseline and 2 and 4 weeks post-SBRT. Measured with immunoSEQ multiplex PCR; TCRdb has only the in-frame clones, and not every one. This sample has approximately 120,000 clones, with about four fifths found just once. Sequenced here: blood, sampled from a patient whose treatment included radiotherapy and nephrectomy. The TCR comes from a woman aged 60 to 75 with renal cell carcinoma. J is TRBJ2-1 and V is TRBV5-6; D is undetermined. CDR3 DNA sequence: TGTGCCAGCACCCCCTGGGCTCCAAGGAGCTCCTACAATGAGCAGTTCTTC. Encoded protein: CASTPWAPRSSYNEQFF.